This T cell receptor beta chain stems from a study of T cells after posttransplantation cyclophosphamide (dated by TCRdb to the mid-2010s). Regarding the research as a whole: Using TRB sequencing, the study followed how the T cell repertoire rebuilt after myeloablative bone marrow transplantation with posttransplantation cyclophosphamide given as GVHD prophylaxis. Samples from approximately 37 PTCy-treated patients, along with samples from some 17 of their related bone marrow donors, underwent antigen receptor sequencing. Blood from all 35 or so PTCy patients who had 1-year posttransplant specimens underwent TRB sequencing. Up to 3 additional blood samples from 2 to 5.2 years after transplant were also TRB-sequenced in 3 patients, as was pretransplant blood from several patients. TRA and TRB clonality were tightly correlated in several samples, so subsequent TCR analyses focused on TRB only. Public TRB sequences were queried against a database of over 3,600 sequences associated with responses to pathogens, tumor antigens, self-antigens and alloantigens. Study-wide findings and limitations: Across roughly 49 patients, TRB clonality was highly associated with recipient CMV seropositivity and CMV reactivation, and PTCy diversity was similar to diversity in CNI/methotrexate controls. The TRB repertoires of T cells infiltrating skin or the GI tract showed only limited overlap with the TRB repertoires found in blood. Donor-recipient similarity was low at 1-2 months but rose over the first year, and later blood repertoires were often dominated by donor CD8+ memory clones.

For this clone: Its antigen target is currently unknown. Base qualities were left out, and no much larger clone turns up one base away.

TRB sequencing used genomic DNA with the immunoSEQ assay at survey resolution or the hsTCRB kit. For the original study's pipeline: The immunoSEQ software handled the initial read processing, while the LymphoSeq R package was used for the repertoire analyses. Clonality was calculated as 1 minus normalized Shannon entropy, and the Gini coefficient was also calculated for each TRB dataset. Phenotypes of unsorted samples were inferred by mapping TRB sequences from sorted subsets of the recipient or donor onto the same recipient's unsorted samples. Held by TCRdb, this immuneACCESS table contains in-frame sequences only and omits some clones. Under half of the omission traces to an unresolved V gene where checked; the cause of the rest is unknown. The V and J calls and the clone size are those of that table, but D and trimming were determined from the DNA. The sample includes about 4,000 clones, with 77% observed a single time. Roughly two fifths of the sample rests with the top ten.

The treatment or condition label corresponds to: high-dose cyclophosphamide on days +3 and +4 as single-agent GVHD prophylaxis. For conditioning, the PTCy patients got busulfan and fludarabine, then a related or unrelated marrow graft, followed by cyclophosphamide on days +3 and +4. The PTCy-treated patients were drawn from a prospective, multi-institutional clinical trial. Peripheral blood and bone marrow mononuclear cells were isolated by Ficoll-Hypaque density centrifugation and cryopreserved. The germline V gene gives CDR1 as SGDLS and CDR2 as YYNGEE. The CDR3, from cysteine to phenylalanine, totals 17 residues. CDR3 DNA only is kept here, 51 bases in frame from base 1. V trim: 4 bases; J trim: 4 bases; unmatched bases: 13.

This sequence originates from a male patient aged 45 to 59 who received an allogeneic stem cell transplant from an unrelated donor, was CMV-positive, and had acute GVHD only. Donor T cells from the graft may be present among the T cells after a transplant. The input for sequencing was PBMCs, taken 25 to 30 days after a stem cell transplant with posttransplant cyclophosphamide. The sequence joins TRBV9 to TRBJ2-7; TRBD2 agrees with 11 junctional bases. The CDR3 is CASSPFSGTSGDYEQYF. The DNA sequence is TGTGCCAGCAGCCCTTTCTCCGGGACTAGCGGAGATTACGAGCAGTACTTC.